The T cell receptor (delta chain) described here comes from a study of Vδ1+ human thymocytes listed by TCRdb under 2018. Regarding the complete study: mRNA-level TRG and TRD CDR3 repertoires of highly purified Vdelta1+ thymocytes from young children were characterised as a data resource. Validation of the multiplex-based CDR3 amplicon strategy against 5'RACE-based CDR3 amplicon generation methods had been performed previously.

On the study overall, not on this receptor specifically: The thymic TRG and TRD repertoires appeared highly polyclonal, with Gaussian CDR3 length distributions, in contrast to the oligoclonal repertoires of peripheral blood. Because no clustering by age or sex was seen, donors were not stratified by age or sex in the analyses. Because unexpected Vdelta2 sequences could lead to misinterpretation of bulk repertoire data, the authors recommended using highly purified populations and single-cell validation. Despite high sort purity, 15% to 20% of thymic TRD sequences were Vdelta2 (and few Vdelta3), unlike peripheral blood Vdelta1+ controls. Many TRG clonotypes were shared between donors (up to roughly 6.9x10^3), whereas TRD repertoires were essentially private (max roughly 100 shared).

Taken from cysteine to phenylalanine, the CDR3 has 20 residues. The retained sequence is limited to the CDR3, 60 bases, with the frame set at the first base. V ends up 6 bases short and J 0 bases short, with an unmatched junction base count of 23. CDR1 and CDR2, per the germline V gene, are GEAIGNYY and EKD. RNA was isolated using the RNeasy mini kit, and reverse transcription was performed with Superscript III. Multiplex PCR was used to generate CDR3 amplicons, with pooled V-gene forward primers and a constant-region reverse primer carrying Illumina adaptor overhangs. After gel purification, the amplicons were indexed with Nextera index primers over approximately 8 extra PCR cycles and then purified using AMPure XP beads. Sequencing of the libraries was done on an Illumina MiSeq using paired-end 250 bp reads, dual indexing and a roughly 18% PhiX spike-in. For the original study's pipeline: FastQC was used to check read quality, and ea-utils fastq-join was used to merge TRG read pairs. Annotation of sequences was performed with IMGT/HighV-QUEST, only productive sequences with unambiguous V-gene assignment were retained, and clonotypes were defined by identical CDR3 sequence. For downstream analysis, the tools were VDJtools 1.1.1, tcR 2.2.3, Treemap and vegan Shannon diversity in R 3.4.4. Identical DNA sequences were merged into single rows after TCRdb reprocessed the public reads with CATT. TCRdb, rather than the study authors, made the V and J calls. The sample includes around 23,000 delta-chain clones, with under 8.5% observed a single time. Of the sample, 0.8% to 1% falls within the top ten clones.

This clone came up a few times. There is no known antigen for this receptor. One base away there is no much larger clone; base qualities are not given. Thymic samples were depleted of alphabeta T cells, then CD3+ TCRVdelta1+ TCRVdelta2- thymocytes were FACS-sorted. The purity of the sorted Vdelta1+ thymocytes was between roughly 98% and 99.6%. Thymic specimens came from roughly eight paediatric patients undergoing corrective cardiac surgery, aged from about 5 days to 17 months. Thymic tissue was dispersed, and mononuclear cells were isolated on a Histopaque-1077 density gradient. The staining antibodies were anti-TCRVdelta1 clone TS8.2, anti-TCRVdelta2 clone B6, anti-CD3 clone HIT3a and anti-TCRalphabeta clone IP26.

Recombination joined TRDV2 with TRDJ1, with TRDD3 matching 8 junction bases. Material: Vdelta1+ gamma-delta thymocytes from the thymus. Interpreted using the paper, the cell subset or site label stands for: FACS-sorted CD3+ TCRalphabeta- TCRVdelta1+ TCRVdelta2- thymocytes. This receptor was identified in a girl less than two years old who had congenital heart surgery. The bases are TGTGCCTGTCCCCCTCGCCCTGTTTCCCTACTGGGGATACACACCGATAAACTCATCTTT. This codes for CACPPRPVSLLGIHTDKLIF.